Ten or more counts support the clone carrying this T cell receptor (beta chain). The antigen remains undetermined. This entry comes from a study of beta chain features in type 1 diabetes. Study-level points and caveats: Type 1 diabetes patients had fewer VDJ junction insertions and more deletions. Researchers report that Type 1 diabetes patients had moderately but significantly shorter TCRB CDR3s across all four CD4+ subsets. The question of HLA type influencing TCRB rearrangement was one that remained unresolved here.

The entirety of the isolated RNA underwent reverse transcription, so expressed TCRB transcripts were sequenced. Only in-frame clones appear in the TCRdb table, and some are missing; sequencing was by immunoSEQ multiplex PCR. The top ten hold about 2.5% of the sample, which has about 120,000 clones, approximately 16% seen once. A sort by CD45RO/CCR7/CD25/CD127/CD95/CD27 yielded CD4+ naive, central memory, regulatory and stem cell-like memory cells. Each of the sorted populations had a purity greater than 98%. Germline V lookup: CDR1 MNHEY, CDR2 SMNVEV (reference sequence). The junction had 5 bases not matched to a gene; V was cut back by 5 bases and J by 4 bases. CDR3 length equals 14 residues.

The clonotype comes from a young man with type 1 diabetes. The sequencing sample was made of central memory CD4+ T cells from blood. The rearrangement uses TRBV27 and TRBJ1-2; 9 bases are shared with TRBD1. CDR3 DNA sequence: TGTGCCAGCAGTATGGGACAGGGCTTCTATGGCTACACCTTC. The encoded protein is CASSMGQGFYGYTF.